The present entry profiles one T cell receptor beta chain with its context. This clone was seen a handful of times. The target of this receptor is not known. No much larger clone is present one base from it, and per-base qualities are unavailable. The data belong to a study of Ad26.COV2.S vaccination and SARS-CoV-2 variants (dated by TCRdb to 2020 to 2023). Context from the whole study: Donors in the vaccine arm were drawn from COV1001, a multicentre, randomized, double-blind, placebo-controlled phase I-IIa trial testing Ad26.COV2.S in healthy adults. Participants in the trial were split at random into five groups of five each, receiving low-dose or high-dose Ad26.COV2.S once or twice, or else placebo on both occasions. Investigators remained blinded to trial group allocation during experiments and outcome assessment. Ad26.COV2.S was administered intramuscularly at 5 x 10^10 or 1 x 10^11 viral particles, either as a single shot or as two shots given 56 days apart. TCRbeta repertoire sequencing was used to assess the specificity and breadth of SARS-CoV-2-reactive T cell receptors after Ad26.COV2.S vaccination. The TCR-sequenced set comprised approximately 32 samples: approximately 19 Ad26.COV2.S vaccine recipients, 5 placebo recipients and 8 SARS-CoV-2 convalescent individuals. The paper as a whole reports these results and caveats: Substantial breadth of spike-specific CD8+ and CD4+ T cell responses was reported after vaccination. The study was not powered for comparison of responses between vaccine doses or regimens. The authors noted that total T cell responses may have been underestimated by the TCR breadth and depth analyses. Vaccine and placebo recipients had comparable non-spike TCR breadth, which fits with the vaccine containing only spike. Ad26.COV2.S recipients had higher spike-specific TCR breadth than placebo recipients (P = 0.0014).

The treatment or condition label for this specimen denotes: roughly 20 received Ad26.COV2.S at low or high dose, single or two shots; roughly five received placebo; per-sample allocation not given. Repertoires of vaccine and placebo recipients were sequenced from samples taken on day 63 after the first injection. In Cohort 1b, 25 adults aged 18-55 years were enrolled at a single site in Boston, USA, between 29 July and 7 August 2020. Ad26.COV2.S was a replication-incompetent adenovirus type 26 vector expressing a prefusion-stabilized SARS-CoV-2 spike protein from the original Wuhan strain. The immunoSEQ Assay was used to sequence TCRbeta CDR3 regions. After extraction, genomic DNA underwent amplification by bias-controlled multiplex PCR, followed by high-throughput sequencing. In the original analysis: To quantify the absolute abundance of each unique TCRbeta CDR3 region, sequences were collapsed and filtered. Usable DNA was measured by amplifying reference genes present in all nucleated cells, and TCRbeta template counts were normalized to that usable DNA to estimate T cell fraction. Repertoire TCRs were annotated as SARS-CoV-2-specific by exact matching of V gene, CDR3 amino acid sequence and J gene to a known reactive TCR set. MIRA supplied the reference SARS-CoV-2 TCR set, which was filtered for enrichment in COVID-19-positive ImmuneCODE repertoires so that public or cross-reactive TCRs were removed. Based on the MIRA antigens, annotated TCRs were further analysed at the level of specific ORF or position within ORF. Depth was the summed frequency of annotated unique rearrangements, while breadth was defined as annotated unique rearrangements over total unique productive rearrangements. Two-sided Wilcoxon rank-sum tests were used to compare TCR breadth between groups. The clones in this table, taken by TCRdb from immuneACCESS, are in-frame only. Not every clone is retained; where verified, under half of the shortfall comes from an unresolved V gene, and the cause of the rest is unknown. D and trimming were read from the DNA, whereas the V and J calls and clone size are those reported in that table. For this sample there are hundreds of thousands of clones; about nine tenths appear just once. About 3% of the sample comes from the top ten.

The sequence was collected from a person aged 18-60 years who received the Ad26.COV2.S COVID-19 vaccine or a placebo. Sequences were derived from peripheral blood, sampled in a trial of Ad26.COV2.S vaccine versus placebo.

The DNA sequence is given as TGTGCCAGTAGTATGGGGGCAGCAAGCTCCTATAATTCACCCCTCCACTTT. This gives the protein CASSMGAASSYNSPLHF. The V and J segments used are TRBV19 and TRBJ1-6; a weak D assignment points to TRBD1 (6 bases agree). Reading from cysteine to phenylalanine, the CDR3 counts 17 amino acids. Only the CDR3 DNA stays, 51 bases, in frame from base 1. Looking up the germline V gene (reference sequence) yields CDR1 LNHDA and CDR2 SQIVND. At the junction V is shortened by 3 bases and J by 0 bases, with 12 bases in between.